The 2 T cell receptor beta chains given below trace back to one sample, sequenced in a study of blood T cell repertoires in COVID-19. Sequenced by immunoSEQ multiplex PCR; TCRdb stores in-frame clones only, minus some. The sample lists fewer than 500,000 clones, about 89% occurring once. What was sequenced was peripheral blood. The origin of the receptors is a woman aged 25 to 39 with acute or convalescent COVID-19.

In regard to this clone: Other nucleotide sequences in the sample specify the same CDR3. This sequence joins TRBV19 and TRBJ2-2; the match to TRBD2 covers 16 bases. V lost 3 bases, J lost 1 base, and 5 bases stayed unmatched. The length of the CDR3 is 19 residues. In germline, CDR1 is LNHDA, CDR2 SQIVND (reference sequence). In nucleotides, the CDR3 is TGTGCCAGTAGTATCGTGGGACTAGCGGGGGGGCTGAACACCGGGGAGCTGTTTTTT. It translates to CASSIVGLAGGLNTGELFF.

The chain recombines TRBV30 with TRBJ1-3; D call uncertain. Germline loops: CDR1 GTSNPN, CDR2 SVGIG (reference sequence). This CDR3 region has 13 residues. V lost 6 bases, J lost 0 bases, and 9 bases lay in between. CDR3 DNA sequence: TGTGCCTGCTCAGGCTTCTCTGGAAACACCATATATTTT. This translates into CACSGFSGNTIYF.